This passage covers 2 T cell receptor beta chains from one sample sequenced in a study of memory CD4+ T cells and cytomegalovirus serostatus. Single viable CD3+CD4+CD8-CD45RO+ cells were sorted as the memory CD4+ T cells. The protocol was immunoSEQ multiplex PCR, while the TCRdb copy is restricted to in-frame clones and leaves out a portion. The sample includes about 44,000 clones, less than 85% seen only once; the top ten take more than 1.5%. Specimen: memory CD4+ T cells from blood. These receptors were obtained from an adult in good health and CMV-seronegative.

This chain links TRBV9 with TRBJ2-3, with D tentatively TRBD2 (7 bases). The CDR3 contains 18 residues. The germline V gene has CDR1 SGDLS and CDR2 YYNGEE. The germline V and J ends were trimmed by 4 bases and 4 bases, with 25 bases remaining between them. Here the CDR3 reads CASSPPLGRGPPADTQYF. The DNA for the CDR3 is TGTGCCAGCAGCCCCCCCTTGGGGCGGGGGCCCCCCGCAGATACGCAGTATTTT.

The chain joins TRBV9 to TRBJ1-3; weak D call: TRBD1 (6 bases). V shed 0 bases and J shed 5 bases, with 9 bases lying between them. This CDR3 has 14 amino acids. Germline CDR1 reads SGDLS; CDR2 reads YYNGEE. In DNA form, the CDR3 reads TGTGCCAGCAGCGTAGGTGGGGACAGAAACACCATATATTTT. It is translated as CASSVGGDRNTIYF.